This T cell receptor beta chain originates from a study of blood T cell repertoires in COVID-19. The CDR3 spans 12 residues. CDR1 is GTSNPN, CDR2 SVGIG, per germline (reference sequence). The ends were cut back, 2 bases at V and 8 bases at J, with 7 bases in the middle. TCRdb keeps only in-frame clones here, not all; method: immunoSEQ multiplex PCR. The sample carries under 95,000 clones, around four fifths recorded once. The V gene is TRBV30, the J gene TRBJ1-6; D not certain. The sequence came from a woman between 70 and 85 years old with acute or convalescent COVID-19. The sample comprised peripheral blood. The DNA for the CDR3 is TGTGCCTGGAGTCCACTTTATTCACCCCTCCACTTT. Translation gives CAWSPLYSPLHF.